This T cell receptor beta chain stems from a study of cytomegalovirus exposure and HLA in healthy donors. Broader study findings: The authors excluded some V segments, including TRBV6-2 and TRBV6-3, as indistinguishable. HLA allele associations emerged for around 16,000 TCR beta sequences in a later analysis, at 0.05 false discovery rate.

Germline-derived CDR1 and CDR2 are SGHRS and YFSETQ. V lost 4 bases and J 2 bases, leaving 8 bases between the germline ends. The CDR3 consists of 13 residues. Amplification used 60 Vbeta primers and 13 Jbeta primers. Using immunoSEQ multiplex PCR, the repertoire was profiled, and TCRdb retains in-frame clones only, with some absent. The table lists roughly 280,000 clones, about 66% of them singletons. With respect to this clone: Its antigen is not known.

This clonotype was sampled from a female donor in good health and CMV-seronegative. Sequencing used PBMCs. The chain recombines TRBV5-1 with TRBJ2-3; D perhaps matches TRBD2 (6 bases). CDR3 sequence (DNA): TGCGCCAGCAGCCGGGGGTTCACAGATACGCAGTATTTT. As protein: CASSRGFTDTQYF.